Each of the 27 T cell receptor beta chains below was sequenced from the same sample in a study of response to subunit inactivated influenza vaccine. Using its own MiXCR run on the RT-PCR reads, TCRdb lists one record per CDR3 protein. The repertoire has around 580,000 distinct CDR3 sequences, 11% to 15% of them found once; the top ten carry approximately 10%. The material sequenced was PBMCs from blood, taken 12 days after vaccination. The origin of the receptors is a man aged 50 to 59 who received an inactivated influenza vaccine.

This clonotype was counted between two and nine times. The rearrangement links TRBV10-1 to TRBJ2-5; tentative D call: TRBD2 (6 bases). This CDR3 contains 14 residues. V was clipped by 0 bases and J by 5 bases, with 10 bases between them. Per germline, CDR1 WNHNN and CDR2 SYGVQD (reference sequence). In DNA, the CDR3 is TGCGCCAGCAGTGAGTCGGGGGGAATGGAGACCCAGTACTTC. It encodes CASSESGGMETQYF.

V and J are TRBV11-2 and TRBJ2-7; D is perhaps TRBD1 (6 bases). The germline V gene has CDR1 SGHAT and CDR2 FQNNGV. The V end was cut by 1 base, the J end by 2 bases, with 15 bases between. CDR3 size: 16 residues. The CDR3 DNA sequence: TGTGCCAGCAGCTTAGTCCGAACAGGGTTCCCCTACGAGCAGTACTTC. Translation: CASSLVRTGFPYEQYF.

This clonotype was detected a few times. V gene TRBV25-1 combines with J gene TRBJ2-1; D not certain. The CDR3 is made up of 14 amino acids. Trimming removed 3 bases from V and 8 bases from J, with 14 bases in between. CDR1 and CDR2 from the germline V gene are MGHDK and SYGVNS. CDR3 nucleotide sequence: TGTGCCAGCAGTGACCCATCAGAGACCGATGAGCAGTTCTTC. Translation: CASSDPSETDEQFF.

The chain employs TRBV15 and TRBJ2-1, with TRBD1 matching 11 bases. The V gene end was trimmed by 3 bases and the J gene end by 6 bases; junction bases not matched to a gene: 7. From germline, CDR1 is LNHNV and CDR2 YYDKDF (reference sequence). There are 16 residues in the CDR3. As DNA, the CDR3 is TGTGCCACCAGCAGTCCCCGGGACAGGGGGTTCAATGAGCAGTTCTTC. Amino acids: CATSSPRDRGFNEQFF. Full variable domain (outside the CDR3, taken from reference TRBV15 and TRBJ2-1): DAMVIQNPRYQVTQFGKPVTLSCSQTLNHNVMYWYQQKSSQAPKLLFHYYDKDFNNEADTPDNFQSRRPNTSFCFLDIRSPGLGDTAMYLCATSSPRDRGFNEQFFGPGTRLTVL.

This chain links TRBV5-1 with TRBJ2-1; 8 positions agree with TRBD2. This CDR3 comprises 15 residues. Looked up from germline, CDR1 is SGHRS and CDR2 is YFSETQ. The V gene end was trimmed by 0 bases and the J gene end by 5 bases; junction bases not matched to a gene: 4. CDR3 DNA: TGCGCCAGCAGCTTGGGAGGAGCGGGAGACAATGAGCAGTTCTTC. Translation gives CASSLGGAGDNEQFF. Together with reference TRBV5-1 and TRBJ2-1, the CDR3 gives the full variable domain: KAGVTQTPRYLIKTRGQQVTLSCSPISGHRSVSWYQQTPGQGLQFLFEYFSETQRNKGNFPGRFSGRQFSNSRSEMNVSTLELGDSALYLCASSLGGAGDNEQFFGPGTRLTVL.

The chain links TRBV18 to TRBJ2-2; a weak D match, TRBD2 (5 bases). The CDR3 spans 17 residues. CDR1 KGHSH and CDR2 LQKENI come from the germline V gene. V was cut by 2 bases and J by 1 base, with 14 bases left in between. CDR3 sequence reads: CASSPAVSAKNTGELFF. CDR3 nucleotide sequence: TGTGCCAGCTCACCAGCTGTTAGCGCGAAGAACACCGGGGAGCTGTTTTTT.

This sequence joins TRBV10-3 and TRBJ2-3; TRBD2 is a possible D gene (7 bases). V lost 5 bases to trimming and J lost 6 bases, with 15 bases between them. Germline CDR1 ENHRY, CDR2 SYGVKD. The CDR3 loop spans 14 amino acids. The CDR3 region is CAISRGEGGDTQYF. Here the CDR3 DNA reads TGTGCCATCAGTAGGGGGGAGGGCGGCGATACGCAGTATTTT.

This clonotype was observed many times. CDR3 nucleotide sequence: TGCAGCGTCGGTATGGAGCGCGGGGACTACGAGCAGTACTTC. It yields the protein CSVGMERGDYEQYF. The chain links TRBV29-1 to TRBJ2-7; D is perhaps TRBD2 (6 bases). With 6 bases removed from V and 3 bases from J, the gap between germline ends came to 18 bases. Germline values: CDR1 SQVTM, CDR2 ANQGSEA. This CDR3 has 14 amino acids.

The chain links TRBV28 to TRBJ2-3, with D tentatively TRBD2 (6 bases). Trimming took off 4 bases at V and 4 bases at J, with 21 bases between the two ends. The CDR3 contains 17 residues. Per the germline V gene, CDR1 is MDHEN and CDR2 is SYDVKM. CDR3 amino acids: CASSSTSSRGLSDTQYF. The CDR3 DNA follows: TGTGCCAGCAGTTCCACATCTAGTCGGGGGTTGTCAGATACGCAGTATTTT.

This clonotype was seen a few times. The chain links TRBV6-2 or TRBV6-3 to TRBJ1-2, with D uncertain. CDR3 length: 14 amino acids. Trimming stripped 3 bases from V and 4 bases from J, with 12 bases between. Germline V gives CDR1 MNHEY, CDR2 SVGEGT. CDR3 region: CASSYPAGRYGYTF. CDR3 coding DNA: TGTGCCAGCAGTTATCCCGCAGGCCGCTATGGCTACACCTTC.

CDR3 amino acids: CSAWRGYNEQFF. The CDR3 nucleotides read TGCAGTGCTTGGAGGGGTTACAATGAGCAGTTCTTC. The rearrangement links TRBV20-1 to TRBJ2-1; TRBD2 might be the D (6 bases). V was pared by 5 bases and J by 4 bases, with 9 bases between. This CDR3 is 12 amino acids long. Germline assignment: CDR1 DFQATT and CDR2 SNEGSKA (reference sequence).

This chain connects TRBV14 to TRBJ2-7; perhaps TRBD1 as D (6 bases). Trimming left V 1 base short and J 2 bases short, with 12 bases between. The germline gives CDR1 SGHDN, CDR2 FVKESK. The CDR3 is 15 amino acids. In DNA, the CDR3 is TGTGCCAGCAGCCAAGTATTGGGGGCTACCTACGAGCAGTACTTC. Residues: CASSQVLGATYEQYF.

In this sample, this clonotype turned up a few times. The rearrangement links TRBV12-3 or TRBV12-4 to TRBJ2-7; perhaps TRBD2 as D (6 bases). The CDR3 sequence is 12 residues long. V was shortened by 8 bases and J by 4 bases, with 12 bases between the two germline ends. In nucleotides, the CDR3 is TGTGCCAGCGGGCCCGGGGGTTACGAGCAGTACTTC. Protein sequence: CASGPGGYEQYF.

This clonotype was counted only a few times. The CDR3 DNA sequence: TGCGCCAGCAATCTGGGACAGGCGTCCTACAATGAGCAGTTCTTC. The encoded protein is CASNLGQASYNEQFF. The genes are TRBV5-1 and TRBJ2-1, with 8 bases aligning to TRBD1. Germline V CDR1 and CDR2: SGHRS, YFSETQ. The V gene end was trimmed by 6 bases and the J gene end by 1 base; junction bases not matched to a gene: 6. The CDR3 sequence is 15 residues long.

The gene calls are TRBV5-5 and TRBJ2-3; D might be TRBD1 (6 bases). The germline V gene encodes CDR1 SGHKS and CDR2 YYEKEE (reference sequence). V lost 1 base, J lost 4 bases, and 13 bases lay in between. CDR3 length: 15 amino acids. Here the CDR3 reads CASSLSGAAADTQYF. The CDR3 DNA reads TGTGCCAGCAGCTTGTCAGGGGCCGCAGCAGATACGCAGTATTTT.

Ten or more counts support this clonotype. The chain uses TRBV7-8 and TRBJ2-2; possibly TRBD1 for D (6 bases). V lost 3 bases and J 6 bases, leaving 11 bases between the germline ends. The CDR3 runs 14 residues. Germline CDR1 SGHVS, CDR2 FQNEAQ. CDR3 loop: CASSFRGASGELFF. In nucleotides, the CDR3 is TGTGCCAGCAGCTTCAGGGGAGCGTCCGGGGAGCTGTTTTTT.

As DNA, the CDR3 is TGTGCCAGCAGTGAAGGGTTCGATGAGCAGTTCTTC. It specifies CASSEGFDEQFF. The gene calls are TRBV2 and TRBJ2-1; D unresolved. In germline, CDR1 is SNHLY, CDR2 FYNNEI. The CDR3 runs to 12 residues. Trimming cost V 1 base and J 8 bases, with 6 bases left between them.

The V call is TRBV6-6, the J call TRBJ2-2; D unresolved. This CDR3 has 16 residues. Germline values: CDR1 MNHNY, CDR2 SVGAGI (reference sequence). V was pared by 7 bases and J by 1 base, with 16 bases between. The CDR3 sequence is CASTDRGQQNTGELFF. CDR3 bases: TGTGCCAGCACGGACCGAGGTCAGCAGAACACCGGGGAGCTGTTTTTT.

This clonotype has a count of ten or more. The chain couples TRBV11-2 to TRBJ1-1; D remains unclear. Trimming stripped 1 base from V and 0 bases from J, with 9 bases between. The CDR3 consists of 15 residues. CDR1 is SGHAT and CDR2 is FQNNGV in the germline V gene. Here the CDR3 DNA reads TGTGCCAGCAGCTTAGGGGTATCCATGAACACTGAAGCTTTCTTT. It encodes CASSLGVSMNTEAFF.

The gene calls are TRBV19 and TRBJ2-5, with TRBD1 as a possible D gene (5 bases). V was trimmed by 3 bases and J by 3 bases, leaving 8 bases between them. The CDR3 totals 13 residues. CDR1 is LNHDA and CDR2 is SQIVND in the germline V gene (reference sequence). CDR3 loop: CASSMSREETQYF. The DNA for the CDR3 is TGTGCCAGTAGTATGTCCAGGGAAGAGACCCAGTACTTC. Using reference TRBV19 and TRBJ2-5 for the parts outside the CDR3, the full variable domain is DGGITQSPKYLFRKEGQNVTLSCEQNLNHDAMYWYRQDPGQGLRLIYYSQIVNDFQKGDIAEGYSVSREKKESFPLTVTSAQKNPTAFYLCASSMSREETQYFGPGTRLLVL.

V is TRBV7-2 and J is TRBJ2-2; perhaps TRBD2 as D (5 bases). V lost 5 bases, J lost 6 bases, and 10 bases lay in between. CDR1 and CDR2 from the germline V gene are SGHTA and FQGNSA. The CDR3 has 13 amino acids. In DNA, the CDR3 is TGTGCCAGCAGCCAGCTAGCCTCCGGGGAGCTGTTTTTT. Amino acids: CASSQLASGELFF.

This clonotype was seen at least ten times. The chain uses TRBV12-3 or TRBV12-4 and TRBJ2-2, with 9 bases that match TRBD2. This CDR3 has 16 amino acids. J was trimmed by 7 bases and V by 8 bases; bases with no gene match: 14. CDR3 bases: TGTGCCAGCCCAGGGTCTAGCGGGATTGGTATCGGGGAGCTGTTTTTT. It translates to CASPGSSGIGIGELFF.

In its sample, this clonotype was seen a few times. The chain combines TRBV28 with TRBJ2-5, with a weak D call TRBD1 (5 bases). Trimming pared 3 bases from V and 5 bases from J, leaving 13 bases between. Germline assignment: CDR1 MDHEN and CDR2 SYDVKM. The CDR3 length is 14 residues. CDR3 nucleotides: TGTGCCAGCAGTTTCGGGCAGGGAAGTGAGACCCAGTACTTC. Protein sequence: CASSFGQGSETQYF.

This clonotype appeared a few times. The gene calls are TRBV16 and TRBJ2-2; D is unclear. The CDR3 loop spans 15 amino acids. Germline CDR1 KGHSY, CDR2 FQNENV. V was clipped by 4 bases and J by 3 bases, with 12 bases between them. CDR3 sequence (DNA): TGTGCCAGCAGCCCGAGCCCCGGATACACCGGGGAGCTGTTTTTT. Translating it yields CASSPSPGYTGELFF.

A few counts support this clonotype. The chain carries TRBV24-1 and TRBJ2-2; the D gene is possibly TRBD1 (5 bases). V was cut by 7 bases and J by 7 bases, with 9 bases left in between. The CDR3 has 12 residues. Per the germline V gene, CDR1 is KGHDR and CDR2 is SFDVKD. CDR3 sequence: CATSNQGGELFF. CDR3 bases: TGTGCCACCAGCAATCAGGGCGGGGAGCTGTTTTTT.

This clonotype was seen a few times. The rearrangement links TRBV24-1 to TRBJ2-5, with D perhaps TRBD1 or TRBD2 (5 bases each). The CDR3 extends over 15 amino acids. V was clipped by 4 bases and J by 4 bases, with 15 bases between them. Germline V gives CDR1 KGHDR, CDR2 SFDVKD. The CDR3 nucleotides read TGTGCCACCAGTGACCGGGGCCAGTGGGGAGAGACCCAGTACTTC. This gives the protein CATSDRGQWGETQYF.

This clonotype was seen a handful of times. The chain couples TRBV24-1 to TRBJ2-3, with D perhaps matching TRBD2 (5 bases). Germline loops: CDR1 KGHDR, CDR2 SFDVKD. Trimming took 4 bases from V and 0 from J, leaving 13 bases between them. The CDR3 covers 16 residues. This CDR3 reads CATSDPGGTSTDTQYF. CDR3 nucleotides: TGTGCCACCAGTGACCCCGGAGGCACTAGCACAGATACGCAGTATTTT.